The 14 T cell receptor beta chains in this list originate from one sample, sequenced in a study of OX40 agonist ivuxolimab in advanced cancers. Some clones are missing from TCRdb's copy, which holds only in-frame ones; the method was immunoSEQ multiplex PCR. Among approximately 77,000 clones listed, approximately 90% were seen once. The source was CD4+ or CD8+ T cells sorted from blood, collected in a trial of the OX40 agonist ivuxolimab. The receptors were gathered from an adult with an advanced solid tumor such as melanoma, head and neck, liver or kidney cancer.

CDR3 region: CASLLRGASYEQYF. The CDR3 nucleotides read TGCGCCAGCCTACTTAGGGGGGCGTCCTACGAGCAGTACTTC. The chain carries TRBV5-1 and TRBJ2-7; possibly TRBD1 or TRBD2 for D (6 bases each). V was clipped by 7 bases and J by 1 base, with 15 bases between them. CDR1 is SGHRS and CDR2 is YFSETQ in the germline V gene. The CDR3 spans 14 residues.

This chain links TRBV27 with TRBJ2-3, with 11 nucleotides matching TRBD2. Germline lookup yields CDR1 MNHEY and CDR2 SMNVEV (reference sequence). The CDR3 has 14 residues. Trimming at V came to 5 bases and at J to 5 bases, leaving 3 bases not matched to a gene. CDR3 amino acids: CASSQGLAEDTQYF. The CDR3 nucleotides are TGTGCCAGCAGTCAGGGACTAGCGGAAGATACGCAGTATTTT.

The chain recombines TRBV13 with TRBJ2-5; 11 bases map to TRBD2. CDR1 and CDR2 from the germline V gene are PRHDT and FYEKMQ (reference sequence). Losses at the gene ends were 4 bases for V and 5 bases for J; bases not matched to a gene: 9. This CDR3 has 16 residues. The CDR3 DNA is TGTGCCAGCAGCTACCGGTTAGCGGGGGGGTCGGAGACCCAGTACTTC. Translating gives CASSYRLAGGSETQYF.

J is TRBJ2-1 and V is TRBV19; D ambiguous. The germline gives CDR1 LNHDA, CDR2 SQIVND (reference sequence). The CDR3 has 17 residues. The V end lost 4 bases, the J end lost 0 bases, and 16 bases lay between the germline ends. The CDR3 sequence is CASSTLAADSSYNEQFF. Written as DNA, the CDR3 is TGTGCCAGTAGTACCTTGGCGGCCGATAGCTCCTACAATGAGCAGTTCTTC. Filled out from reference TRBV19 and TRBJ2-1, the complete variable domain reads DGGITQSPKYLFRKEGQNVTLSCEQNLNHDAMYWYRQDPGQGLRLIYYSQIVNDFQKGDIAEGYSVSREKKESFPLTVTSAQKNPTAFYLCASSTLAADSSYNEQFFGPGTRLTVL.

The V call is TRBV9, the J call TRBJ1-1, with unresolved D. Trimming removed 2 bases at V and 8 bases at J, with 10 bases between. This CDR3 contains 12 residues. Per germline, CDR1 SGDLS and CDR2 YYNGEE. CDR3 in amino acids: CASSVFGGEAFF. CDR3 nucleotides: TGTGCCAGCAGCGTTTTTGGAGGGGAAGCTTTCTTT.

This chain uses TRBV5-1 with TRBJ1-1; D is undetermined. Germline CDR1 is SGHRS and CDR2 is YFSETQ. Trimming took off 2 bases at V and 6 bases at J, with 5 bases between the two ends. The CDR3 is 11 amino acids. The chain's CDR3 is CASSLASEAFF. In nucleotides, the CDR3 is TGCGCCAGCAGCTTAGCCTCTGAAGCTTTCTTT.

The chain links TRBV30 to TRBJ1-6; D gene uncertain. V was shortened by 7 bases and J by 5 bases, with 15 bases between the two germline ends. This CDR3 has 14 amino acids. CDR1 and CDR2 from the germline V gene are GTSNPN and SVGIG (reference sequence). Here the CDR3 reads CALYPGPNNSPLHF. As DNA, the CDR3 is TGTGCCTTGTATCCGGGCCCTAATAATTCACCCCTCCACTTT.

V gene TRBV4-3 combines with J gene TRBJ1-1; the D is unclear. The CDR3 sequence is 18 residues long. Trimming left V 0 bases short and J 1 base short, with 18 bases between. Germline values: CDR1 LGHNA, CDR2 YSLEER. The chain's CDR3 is CASSQDHHYEARNTEAFF. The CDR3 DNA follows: TGCGCCAGCAGCCAAGACCACCATTATGAGGCGCGGAACACTGAAGCTTTCTTT.

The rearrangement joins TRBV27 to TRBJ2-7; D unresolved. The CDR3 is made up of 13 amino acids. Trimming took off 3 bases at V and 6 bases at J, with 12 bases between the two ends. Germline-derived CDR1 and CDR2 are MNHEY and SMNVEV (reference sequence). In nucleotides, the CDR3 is TGTGCCAGCAGTTTTTCACCTTTGGGCGAGCAGTACTTC. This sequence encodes CASSFSPLGEQYF.

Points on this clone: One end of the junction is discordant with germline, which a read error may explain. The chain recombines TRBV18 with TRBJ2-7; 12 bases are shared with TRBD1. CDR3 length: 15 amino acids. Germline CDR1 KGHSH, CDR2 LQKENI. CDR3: CASSAPGQGAGEQYF. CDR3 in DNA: TGTGCCAGCTCAGCACCGGGACAGGGGGCGGGGGAGCAGTACTTC.

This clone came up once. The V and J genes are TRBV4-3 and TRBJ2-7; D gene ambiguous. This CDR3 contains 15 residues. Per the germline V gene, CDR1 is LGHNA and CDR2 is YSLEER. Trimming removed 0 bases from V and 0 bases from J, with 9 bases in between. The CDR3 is CASSQDYGLSYEQYF. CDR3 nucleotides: TGCGCCAGCAGCCAAGATTACGGGCTCTCCTACGAGCAGTACTTC.

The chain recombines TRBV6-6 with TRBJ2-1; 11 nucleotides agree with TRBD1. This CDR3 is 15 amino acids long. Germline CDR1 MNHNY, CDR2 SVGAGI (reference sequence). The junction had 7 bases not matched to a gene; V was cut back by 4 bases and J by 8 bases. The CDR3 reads CASSLWTGGSDEQFF. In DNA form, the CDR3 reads TGTGCCAGCAGTTTGTGGACAGGGGGCTCGGATGAGCAGTTCTTC.

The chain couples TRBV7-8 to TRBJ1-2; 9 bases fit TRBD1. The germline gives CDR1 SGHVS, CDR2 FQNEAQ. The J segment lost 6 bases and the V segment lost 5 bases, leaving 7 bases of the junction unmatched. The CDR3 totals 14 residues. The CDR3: CASSVRQGDNGYTF. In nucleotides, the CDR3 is TGTGCCAGCAGCGTCCGACAGGGGGATAATGGCTACACCTTC.

CDR3 in amino acids: CASSFLQGAYEQYF. CDR3 coding DNA: TGTGCCAGCAGTTTCCTACAGGGGGCGTACGAGCAGTACTTC. This rearrangement joins TRBV11-3 to TRBJ2-7, with TRBD1 matching over 9 bases. With V trimmed by 6 bases and J by 4 bases, 7 bases remained unmatched. Germline CDR1 reads SGHNT; CDR2 reads YENEEA. CDR3 length: 14 amino acids. Full variable domain (rest looked up from reference TRBV11-3 and TRBJ2-7): EAGVVQSPRYKIIEKKQPVAFWCNPISGHNTLYWYLQNLGQGPELLIRYENEEAVDDSQLPKDRFSAERLKGVDSTLKIQPAELGDSAVYLCASSFLQGAYEQYFGPGTRLTVT.